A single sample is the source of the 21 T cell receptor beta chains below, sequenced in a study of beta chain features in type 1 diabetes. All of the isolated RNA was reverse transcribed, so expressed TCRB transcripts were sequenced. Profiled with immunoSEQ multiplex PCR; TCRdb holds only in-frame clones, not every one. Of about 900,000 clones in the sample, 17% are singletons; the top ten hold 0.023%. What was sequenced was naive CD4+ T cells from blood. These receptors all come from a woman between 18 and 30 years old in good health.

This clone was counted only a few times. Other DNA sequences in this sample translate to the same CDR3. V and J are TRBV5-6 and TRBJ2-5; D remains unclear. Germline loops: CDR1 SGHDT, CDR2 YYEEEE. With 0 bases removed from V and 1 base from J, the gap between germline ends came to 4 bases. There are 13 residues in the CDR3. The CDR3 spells CASSLGGQETQYF. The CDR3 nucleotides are TGTGCCAGCAGCTTGGGAGGCCAAGAGACCCAGTACTTC.

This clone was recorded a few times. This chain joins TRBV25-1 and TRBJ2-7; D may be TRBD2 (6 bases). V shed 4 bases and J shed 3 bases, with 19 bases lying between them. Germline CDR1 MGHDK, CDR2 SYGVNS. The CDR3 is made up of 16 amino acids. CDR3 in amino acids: CASSGGGLLSRYEQYF. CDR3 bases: TGTGCCAGCAGTGGAGGTGGACTACTTTCGCGCTACGAGCAGTACTTC.

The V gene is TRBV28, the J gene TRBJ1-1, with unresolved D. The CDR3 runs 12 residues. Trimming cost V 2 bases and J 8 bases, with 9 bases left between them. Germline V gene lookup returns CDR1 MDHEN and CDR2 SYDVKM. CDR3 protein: CASSLTYSEAFF. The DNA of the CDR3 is TGTGCCAGCAGTTTAACCTACTCAGAAGCTTTCTTT.

The CDR3 bases are TGTGCCACCAGCTTGACACCTACCTGGGGCACTGAAGCTTTCTTT. Amino acids: CATSLTPTWGTEAFF. This chain joins TRBV15 and TRBJ1-1, with D unclear. The V gene's germline CDR1 is LNHNV and CDR2 YYDKDF (reference sequence). The V gene lost 5 bases and the J gene lost 4 bases, with 17 bases spanning the gap. This CDR3 comprises 15 residues.

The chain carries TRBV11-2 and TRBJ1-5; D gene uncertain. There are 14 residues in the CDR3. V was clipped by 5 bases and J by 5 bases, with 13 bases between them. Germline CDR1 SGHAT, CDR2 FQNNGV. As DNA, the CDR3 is TGTGCCAGCAGCCGCGGGAGTCTGTATCAGCCCCAGCATTTT. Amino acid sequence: CASSRGSLYQPQHF. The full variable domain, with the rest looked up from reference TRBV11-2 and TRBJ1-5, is EAGVAQSPRYKIIEKRQSVAFWCNPISGHATLYWYQQILGQGPKLLIQFQNNGVVDDSQLPKDRFSAERLKGVDSTLKIQPAKLEDSAVYLCASSRGSLYQPQHFGDGTRLSIL.

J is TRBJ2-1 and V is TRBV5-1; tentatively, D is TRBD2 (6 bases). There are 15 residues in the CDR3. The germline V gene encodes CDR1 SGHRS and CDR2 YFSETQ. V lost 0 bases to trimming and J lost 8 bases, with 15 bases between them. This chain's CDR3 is CASSLDGRSVHEQFF. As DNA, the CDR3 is TGCGCCAGCAGCTTGGACGGGAGATCGGTCCATGAGCAGTTCTTC. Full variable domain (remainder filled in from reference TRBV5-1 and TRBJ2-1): KAGVTQTPRYLIKTRGQQVTLSCSPISGHRSVSWYQQTPGQGLQFLFEYFSETQRNKGNFPGRFSGRQFSNSRSEMNVSTLELGDSALYLCASSLDGRSVHEQFFGPGTRLTVL.

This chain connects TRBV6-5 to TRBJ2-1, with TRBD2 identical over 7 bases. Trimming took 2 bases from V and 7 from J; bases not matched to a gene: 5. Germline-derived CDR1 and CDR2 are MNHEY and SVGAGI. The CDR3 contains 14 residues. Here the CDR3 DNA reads TGTGCCAGCAGTTACGCGGGAGTGCGGAATGAGCAGTTCTTC. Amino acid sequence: CASSYAGVRNEQFF.

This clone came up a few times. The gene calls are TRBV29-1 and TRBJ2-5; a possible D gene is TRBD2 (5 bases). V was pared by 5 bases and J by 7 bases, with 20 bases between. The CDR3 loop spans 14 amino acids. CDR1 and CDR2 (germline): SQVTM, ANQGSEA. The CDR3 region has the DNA TGCAGCGTTAGCCTCCGGGGTCAAGGTGGGACCCAGTACTTC. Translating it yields CSVSLRGQGGTQYF. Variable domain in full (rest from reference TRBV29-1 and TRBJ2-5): SAVISQKPSRDICQRGTSLTIQCQVDSQVTMMFWYRQQPGQSLTLIATANQGSEATYESGFVIDKFPISRPNLTFSTLTVSNMSPEDSSIYLCSVSLRGQGGTQYFGPGTRLLVL.

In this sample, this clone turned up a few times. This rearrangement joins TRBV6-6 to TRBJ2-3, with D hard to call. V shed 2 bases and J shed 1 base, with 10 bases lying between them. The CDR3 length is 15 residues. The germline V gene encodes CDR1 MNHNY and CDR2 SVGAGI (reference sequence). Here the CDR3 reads CASSYPPRGTDTQYF. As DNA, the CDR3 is TGTGCCAGCAGTTACCCTCCCCGTGGCACAGATACGCAGTATTTT.

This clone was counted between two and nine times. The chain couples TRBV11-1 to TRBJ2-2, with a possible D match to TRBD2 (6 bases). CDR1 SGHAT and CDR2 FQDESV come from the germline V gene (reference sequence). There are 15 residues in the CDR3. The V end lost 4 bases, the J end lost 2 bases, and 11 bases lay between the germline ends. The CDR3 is CASSWVSGNTGELFF. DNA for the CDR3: TGTGCCAGCAGCTGGGTTAGCGGAAACACCGGGGAGCTGTTTTTT. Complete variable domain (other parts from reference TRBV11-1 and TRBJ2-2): EAEVAQSPRYKITEKSQAVAFWCDPISGHATLYWYRQILGQGPELLVQFQDESVVDDSQLPKDRFSAERLKGVDSTLKIQPAELGDSAMYLCASSWVSGNTGELFFGEGSRLTVL.

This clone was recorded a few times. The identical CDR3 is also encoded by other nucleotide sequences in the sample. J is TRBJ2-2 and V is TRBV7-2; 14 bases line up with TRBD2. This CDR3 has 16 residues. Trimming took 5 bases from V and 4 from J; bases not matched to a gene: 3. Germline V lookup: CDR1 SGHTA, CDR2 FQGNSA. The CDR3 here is CASSPGLAGGTGELFF. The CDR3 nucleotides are TGTGCCAGCAGCCCCGGACTAGCGGGAGGCACCGGGGAGCTGTTTTTT.

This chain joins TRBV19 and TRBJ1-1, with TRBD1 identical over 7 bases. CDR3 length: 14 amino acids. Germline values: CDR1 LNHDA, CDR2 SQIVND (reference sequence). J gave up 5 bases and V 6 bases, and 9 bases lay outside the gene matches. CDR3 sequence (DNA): TGTGCCAGTAGCCTCCGGGACAGAGGGACTGAAGCTTTCTTT. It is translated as CASSLRDRGTEAFF.

This chain's CDR3 is CASEGGFGQPQHF. The CDR3 coding sequence is TGTGCCAGCGAGGGAGGGTTCGGACAGCCCCAGCATTTT. The J gene is TRBJ1-5, the V gene TRBV25-1; D uncertain. Germline V gene data show CDR1 as MGHDK and CDR2 as SYGVNS. The ends were cut back, 8 bases at V and 7 bases at J, with 15 bases in the middle. The CDR3 has 13 amino acids.

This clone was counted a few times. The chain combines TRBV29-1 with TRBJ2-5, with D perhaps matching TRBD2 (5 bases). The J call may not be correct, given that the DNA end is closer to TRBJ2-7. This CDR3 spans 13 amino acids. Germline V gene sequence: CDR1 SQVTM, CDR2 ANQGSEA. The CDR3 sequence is CSVEMRETYEQYF. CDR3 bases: TGCAGCGTTGAGATGAGGGAGACCTACGAGCAGTACTTC.

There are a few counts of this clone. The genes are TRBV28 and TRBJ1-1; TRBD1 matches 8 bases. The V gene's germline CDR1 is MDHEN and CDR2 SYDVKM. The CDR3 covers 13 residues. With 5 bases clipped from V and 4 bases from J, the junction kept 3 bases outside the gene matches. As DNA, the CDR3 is TGTGCCAGCAGTAGGGGACAGGTCACTGAAGCTTTCTTT. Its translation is CASSRGQVTEAFF.

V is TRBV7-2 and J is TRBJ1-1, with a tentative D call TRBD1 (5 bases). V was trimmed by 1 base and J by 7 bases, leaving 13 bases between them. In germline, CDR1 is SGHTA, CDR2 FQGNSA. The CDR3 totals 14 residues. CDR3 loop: CASSLEPLGGEAFF. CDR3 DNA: TGTGCCAGCAGCTTAGAGCCCCTTGGGGGTGAAGCTTTCTTT.

In DNA, the CDR3 is TGCAGCGCCCGGAATTCCCCGGGACAGGGGGCGAATGAGCAGTTCTTC. Translation: CSARNSPGQGANEQFF. This rearrangement joins TRBV29-1 to TRBJ2-1; 12 bases align to TRBD1. V lost 7 bases to trimming and J lost 7 bases; unmatched junction nucleotides: 14. The CDR3 has 16 amino acids. Germline CDR1 is SQVTM and CDR2 is ANQGSEA.

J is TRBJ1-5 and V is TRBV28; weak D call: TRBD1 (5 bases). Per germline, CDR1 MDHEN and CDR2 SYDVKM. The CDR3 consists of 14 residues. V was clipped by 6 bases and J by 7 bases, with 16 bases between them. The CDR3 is CASSKPPGGQPQHF. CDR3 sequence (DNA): TGTGCCAGCAGCAAACCACCTGGGGGGCAGCCCCAGCATTTT.

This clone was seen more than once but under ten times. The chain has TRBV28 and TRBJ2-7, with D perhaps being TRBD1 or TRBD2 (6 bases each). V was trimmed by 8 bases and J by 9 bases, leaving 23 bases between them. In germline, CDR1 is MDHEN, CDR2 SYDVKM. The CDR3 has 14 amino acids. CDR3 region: CASRPTGGNLRQYF. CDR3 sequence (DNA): TGTGCCAGCCGACCGACAGGAGGGAACCTACGGCAGTACTTC.

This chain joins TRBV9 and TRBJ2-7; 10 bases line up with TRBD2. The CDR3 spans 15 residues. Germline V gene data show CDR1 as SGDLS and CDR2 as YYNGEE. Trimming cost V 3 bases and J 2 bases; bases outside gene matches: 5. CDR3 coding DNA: TGTGCCAGCAGCGCGACTAGCGGGTTCACCTACGAGCAGTACTTC. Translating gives CASSATSGFTYEQYF. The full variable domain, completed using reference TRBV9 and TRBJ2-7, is DSGVTQTPKHLITATGQRVTLRCSPRSGDLSVYWYQQSLDQGLQFLIQYYNGEERAKGNILERFSAQQFPDLHSELNLSSLELGDSALYFCASSATSGFTYEQYFGPGTRLTVT.

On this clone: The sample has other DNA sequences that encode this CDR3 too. The CDR3 DNA reads TGCAGTGCTAGATACAATGAGCAGTTCTTC. Encoded protein: CSARYNEQFF. This chain links TRBV20-1 with TRBJ2-1; no definite D call. CDR1 and CDR2 from the germline V gene are DFQATT and SNEGSKA (reference sequence). The CDR3 covers 10 residues. V shed 2 bases and J shed 4 bases, with 0 bases lying between them.